This T cell receptor (beta chain) was documented in a study of graft-versus-host responses after intestinal transplantation (dated by TCRdb to the early 2020s). A note on the overall study: The transplants that recipients got were multivisceral, liver-intestinal, or isolated intestinal. Every recipient was given anti-thymocyte globulin induction, followed by around three years of maintenance tacrolimus and steroids. After intestinal transplantation, graft-versus-host and host-versus-graft alloreactive T cell clones in the graft, circulation and bone marrow were tracked using bulk TCR-beta CDR3 sequencing. To identify alloreactive clones, pre-transplant mixed lymphocyte reaction products were sequenced and then compared with unstimulated pre-transplant donor and recipient T cells. The cohort enrolled roughly 25 intestinal transplant recipients including one retransplant, and a few patients lacking pretransplant specimens were excluded. Donor T cell macrochimerism was defined as a peak of at least 4% donor T cells among recipient peripheral blood mononuclear cells. Instead of going to the commercial service, samples from a few later patients were sequenced in-house on an Illumina MiSeq and processed with MiXCR.

Trimming costs V 0 bases and J 6 bases, and their ends lie 8 bases apart. CDR1 ENHRY and CDR2 SYGVKD were looked up in the germline V gene. Including the terminal cysteine and phenylalanine, the CDR3 comprises 13 residues. The CDR3 DNA has 39 bases and is translated from base 1. Overall study results and their limits: Early after transplant, peak levels of circulating GvH clones were associated with declines in HvG clones. The relatively low number and heterogeneity of intestinal transplant patients limited the conclusions. GvH clones turned up in recipient bone marrow, with some appearing earlier in ileal mucosa or blood, a pattern consistent with an intestinal mucosal origin. High GvH to HvG T cell clonal ratios were observed in the allografts of patients with donor T cell macrochimerism.

This clone has a handful of counts. There is no known antigen for this receptor. Per-base quality was not reported, and no clone a single base away is much larger than it. Library prep was done by the immunoSEQ multiplex PCR assay. For most patients, genomic DNA was isolated using the Qiagen DNeasy Blood and Tissue Kit and was shipped frozen to Adaptive Biotechnologies for TCR sequencing. Adaptive Biotechnologies carried out high-throughput TCR-beta CDR3 sequencing of genomic DNA for most patients. The study's own analysis went as follows. Adaptive's ImmunoSEQ software was the source of the TCR sequencing data for over 15 patients, while a few other patients were processed with MiXCR and VDJtools. To correct CD4 versus CD8 sorting errors, any sequence found in both subsets at a frequency ratio below 5:1 was removed. CDR3 nucleotide sequences shared between donor and recipient were removed because their origin could not be assigned. To count as alloreactive, a clone needed at least 2-fold expansion over unstimulated cells and a minimum CFSE-low frequency of 0.002% (template counts) or 0.001% (read counts). A clone was considered mappable if detected in the sequenced pre-transplant spleen, lymph node, or MLR CFSE-low populations of the donor or recipient. The cumulative frequency of alloreactive clones was calculated as a percentage of all sequences, weighted by copy number. What TCRdb holds here is the immuneACCESS table cut down to in-frame rearrangements. Part of the clones is not present; checked against another copy, under half of the missing clones reflect an unresolved V gene, and the others are unexplained. V, J and clone size are those of that table, while D and trimming were read from the DNA. The sample table lists 65,000 to 90,000 clones, around 92% of them with a count of one. The ten largest make up roughly 0.39% of the sample.

The meaning of the sample's time point label: cells obtained before transplantation from donor or recipient. CD3+CD4+ and CD3+CD8+ populations were FACS-sorted from unstimulated pre-transplant donor and recipient cells taken from spleen or lymph nodes. The input for sequencing was unstimulated CD8+ T cells sorted from spleen or lymph node cells, taken before transplant. The sequence derives from a human donor who was the organ donor for an intestinal transplant. The rearranged chain carries TRBV10-3 and TRBJ1-2; too little of a D gene remains to name it. The encoded CDR3 is CAISESTGNGYTF. The nucleotide sequence reads as follows: TGTGCCATCAGTGAGTCGACGGGAAATGGCTACACCTTC.